This paragraph covers one T cell receptor (beta chain) sequence. In the original analysis: Estimates of nucleated cell counts were drawn from the amplification of reference gene primers. This table comes from immunoSEQ multiplex PCR, and its TCRdb copy is limited to in-frame clones, with some not included. The DNA gave D and trimming, while V, J and clone size come from that table. The sample lists tens of thousands of clones, around 83% occurring once. The sample belongs to a study of blood T cell repertoires in COVID-19. As for the study in general: In each case, the material was cDNA or gDNA derived from T cells, B-cell-depleted T cells, or PBMCs.

Germline assignment: CDR1 MNHNS and CDR2 SASEGT. This CDR3 is built from 14 residues. V shed 3 bases and J 1 base; nucleotides not matched to a gene: 2. This TCR came from a man older than 75 with acute or convalescent COVID-19. The specimen was peripheral blood. The chain employs TRBV6-1 and TRBJ2-5; 7 nucleotides agree with TRBD2. The DNA of the CDR3 is TGTGCCAGCAGTGAGCGCGGGGGCCAAGAGACCCAGTACTTC. Its protein is CASSERGGQETQYF.